These 20 T cell receptor beta chains were all obtained from the same sample, sequenced in a study of cytomegalovirus exposure and HLA in healthy donors. Primers: 60 Vbeta forward and 13 Jbeta reverse. Only in-frame clones appear in the TCRdb table, and some are missing; sequencing was by immunoSEQ multiplex PCR. Counted here are some 150,000 clones, roughly 75% occurring once; the ten biggest clones make up around 6.8%. The sequencing sample was made of PBMCs. These receptors originate from a man aged 35-49 years in good health and CMV-seropositive.

The chain joins TRBV4-2 to TRBJ1-1; 9 bases are shared with TRBD1. The CDR3 has 15 amino acids. V gave up 4 bases and J gave up 6 bases; unmatched junction bases: 9. The germline CDR1 and CDR2 sequences are LGHNA and YNFKEQ. DNA of the CDR3: TGTGCCAGCAGCCGAAGGACAGGGGAATACTCTGAAGCTTTCTTT. Its protein product is CASSRRTGEYSEAFF.

V gene TRBV27 combines with J gene TRBJ1-1; D is ambiguous. Deletions cut 4 bases from V and 7 bases from J, with 16 bases between. The CDR3 runs 14 residues. CDR1 and CDR2 (germline): MNHEY, SMNVEV (reference sequence). In nucleotides, the CDR3 is TGTGCCAGCAGTTCCCTCCCCCAACAGCATGAAGCTTTCTTT. This gives the protein CASSSLPQQHEAFF.

The chain employs TRBV6-1 and TRBJ1-5; D uncertain. This CDR3 comprises 14 residues. The germline V gene encodes CDR1 MNHNS and CDR2 SASEGT. V lost 3 bases to trimming and J lost 0 bases, with 6 bases between them. The CDR3 sequence: CASSEVYSNQPQHF. CDR3 nucleotide sequence: TGTGCCAGCAGTGAGGTCTATAGCAATCAGCCCCAGCATTTT.

There are a few counts of this clone. The J gene is TRBJ1-1, the V gene TRBV11-3; TRBD1 is a possible D gene (6 bases). V dropped 7 bases and J dropped 11 bases, with 17 bases sitting between them. The CDR3 sequence is 12 residues long. Germline CDR1 is SGHNT and CDR2 is YENEEA. CDR3 sequence: CASTRGAGKAFF. The CDR3 DNA reads as TGTGCCAGCACCCGGGGGGCTGGGAAGGCTTTCTTT.

This clone showed up just once. The genes are TRBV14 and TRBJ2-1; TRBD2 agrees at 13 bases. CDR1 and CDR2 (germline): SGHDN, FVKESK. Trimming removed 6 bases from V and 11 bases from J; junction bases left unmatched: 10. The CDR3 is 15 amino acids. CDR3 loop: CASRSTSGGAGQQFF. In DNA form, the CDR3 reads TGTGCCAGCAGGAGCACTAGCGGGGGGGCCGGACAGCAGTTCTTC. The full variable domain, its missing parts supplied by reference TRBV14 and TRBJ2-1, is EAGVTQFPSHSVIEKGQTVTLRCDPISGHDNLYWYRRVMGKEIKFLLHFVKESKQDESGMPNNRFLAERTGGTYSTLKVQPAELEDSGVYFCASRSTSGGAGQQFFGPGTRLTVL.

This chain connects TRBV7-2 to TRBJ1-2; 9 bases align to TRBD1. The CDR3 extends over 18 amino acids. With 5 bases clipped from V and 5 bases from J, the junction kept 18 bases outside the gene matches. The germline V gene encodes CDR1 SGHTA and CDR2 FQGNSA. The CDR3 reads CASSSSGPGTGIGYGYTF. CDR3 DNA: TGTGCCAGCAGCAGCAGCGGACCCGGGACAGGGATAGGATATGGCTACACCTTC.

The chain couples TRBV1 to TRBJ2-3; the D segment call TRBD1 is taken from the table without a DNA check. TRBV1 is tagged as a pseudogene. There are 17 residues in the CDR3. CDR3 loop: CTSSQDSGSPSTDTQYF. CDR3 nucleotide sequence: TGCACCAGCAGCCAAGATTCTGGCTCACCTAGCACAGATACGCAGTATTTT.

This clone was seen only a few times. The CDR3 nucleotides are TGCGCCAGCAGCTTGAGGACAGGGGTTGGAGGAAACACCATATATTTT. Translation gives CASSLRTGVGGNTIYF. This chain connects TRBV5-1 to TRBJ1-3; TRBD1 matches at 9 bases. This CDR3 spans 16 amino acids. V dropped 1 base and J dropped 4; count of bases not matched to a gene: 6. Germline V gene lookup returns CDR1 SGHRS and CDR2 YFSETQ.

This chain uses TRBV4-2 with TRBJ2-5; D perhaps matches TRBD1 (5 bases). V gave up 1 base and J gave up 2 bases, with 29 bases separating them. This CDR3 spans 21 amino acids. CDR1 and CDR2 (germline): LGHNA, YNFKEQ. As DNA, the CDR3 is TGTGCCAGCAGCCAAGTAAGTGTAGGCACGACCCTCACAGGAGCTCAAGAGACCCAGTACTTC. Its translation: CASSQVSVGTTLTGAQETQYF.

The V call is TRBV9, the J call TRBJ1-1, with D possibly TRBD1 on 5 matching bases. Trimming took 3 bases from V and 4 from J, leaving 10 bases between them. In germline, CDR1 is SGDLS, CDR2 YYNGEE. The CDR3 extends over 13 amino acids. This chain's CDR3 is CASSGGRPTEAFF. DNA for the CDR3: TGTGCCAGCAGCGGGGGGAGGCCCACTGAAGCTTTCTTT.

This clone was counted ten times or more. This chain uses TRBV27 with TRBJ2-4; maybe TRBD2 (6 bases). V was clipped by 3 bases and J by 0 bases, with 6 bases between them. This CDR3 region has 14 residues. Germline V gene sequence: CDR1 MNHEY, CDR2 SMNVEV (reference sequence). DNA for the CDR3: TGTGCCAGCAGTTTCGGGGGAGCCAAAAACATTCAGTACTTC. Its protein product is CASSFGGAKNIQYF.

This chain links TRBV11-1 with TRBJ2-7, with a possible D match to TRBD2 (6 bases). V lost 1 base and J lost 3, with 13 bases in between. From germline, CDR1 is SGHAT and CDR2 FQDESV (reference sequence). The CDR3 is 15 amino acids. As DNA, the CDR3 is TGTGCCAGCAGCTTAGGGGCAGGGAGGCACTACGAGCAGTACTTC. Translating gives CASSLGAGRHYEQYF.

This rearrangement joins TRBV7-9 to TRBJ2-7, with TRBD1 matching over 7 bases. Losses at the gene ends were 0 bases for V and 6 bases for J; bases not matched to a gene: 5. Germline CDR1 reads SEHNR; CDR2 reads FQNEAQ (reference sequence). The CDR3 loop spans 14 amino acids. The CDR3 coding sequence is TGTGCCAGCAGCTTAGCCGCCGCAGGGGGCGAGCAGTACTTC. Amino acids: CASSLAAAGGEQYF.

The CDR3: CASSYAPGQGVIEQYF. In nucleotides, the CDR3 is TGTGCCAGCAGTTACGCCCCGGGACAGGGAGTCATTGAGCAGTACTTC. The genes are TRBV6-5 and TRBJ2-7; TRBD1 aligns across 9 bases. V was clipped by 2 bases and J by 7 bases; unmatched bases: 12. Looked up from germline, CDR1 is MNHEY and CDR2 is SVGAGI. This CDR3 is built from 16 residues.

As concerns this clone: At one of its ends the junction is not consistent with the germline gene, which may arise from a read error. The chain joins TRBV7-8 to TRBJ2-7; tentatively, D is TRBD1 (5 bases). This CDR3 contains 14 residues. CDR1 SGHVS and CDR2 FQNEAQ come from the germline V gene. DNA for the CDR3: TGTGCCAGCAGTTTAGGACACAATGCCTACGAGCAGTACTTC. It codes for CASSLGHNAYEQYF.

The rearrangement uses TRBV5-1 and TRBJ1-1; 7 bases align to TRBD1. V lost 1 base to trimming and J lost 3 bases; unmatched junction nucleotides: 6. Germline CDR1 and CDR2: SGHRS and YFSETQ. The CDR3 contains 15 residues. CDR3 sequence reads: CASSLFTGVDTEAFF. Written as DNA, the CDR3 is TGCGCCAGCAGCTTGTTTACAGGGGTGGACACTGAAGCTTTCTTT.

The rearrangement uses TRBV6-4 and TRBJ2-2, with TRBD1 matching 7 bases. V dropped 6 bases and J dropped 1; count of bases not matched to a gene: 2. From germline, CDR1 is MRHNA and CDR2 SNTAGT. The CDR3 has 14 amino acids. For the CDR3, the DNA is TGTGCCAGCAGCAGACAGGGGAACACCGGGGAGCTGTTTTTT. Its translation is CASSRQGNTGELFF.

This clone has only one observation. This sequence joins TRBV19 and TRBJ1-5; TRBD1 is a possible D gene (5 bases). Germline CDR1 LNHDA, CDR2 SQIVND (reference sequence). Trimming cost V 5 bases and J 6 bases, with 8 bases left between them. The CDR3 has 12 amino acids. The CDR3 nucleotides read TGTGCCAGTAGTGCAGGGTTTCAGCCCCAGCATTTT. Translation gives CASSAGFQPQHF.

A word on this clone: Other nucleotide sequences in the sample specify the same CDR3. V and J are TRBV5-1 and TRBJ2-5; 8 nucleotides align to TRBD1. The germline V gene encodes CDR1 SGHRS and CDR2 YFSETQ. The trim removed 5 bases at V and 2 bases at J, leaving 8 bases unmatched. There are 15 residues in the CDR3. For the CDR3, the DNA is TGCGCCAGCAGTTTGACAGGGGCCCAACAAGAGACCCAGTACTTC. It encodes CASSLTGAQQETQYF.

The chain is built from TRBV4-3 and TRBJ2-3, with D possibly matching TRBD2 (5 bases). Germline lookup yields CDR1 LGHNA and CDR2 YSLEER. This CDR3 has 15 amino acids. Trimming removed 4 bases at V and 0 bases at J, with 11 bases between. For the CDR3, the DNA is TGCGCCAGCAGCCCGGGCGGGTCTAGCACAGATACGCAGTATTTT. Its protein product is CASSPGGSSTDTQYF.